This TCR beta chain derives from a study of metastatic and nonmetastatic thyroid tumors. Across the study: For malignant and benign thyroid patients, tumor or nodule tissue and blood were the sources whose repertoires were compared.

Thyroid surgery had not been preceded by any treatment in any patient. TCRdb reprocessed the PCR reads via MiXCR. The top ten clones hold around 12% of a sample with about 13,000 clones, around a third of them seen once. From germline, CDR1 is SGHAT and CDR2 FQNNGV. Trimming shortened V by 2 bases and J by 4 bases, and 12 bases separated the two germline ends. The CDR3 loop spans 15 amino acids. This sequence originates from a male donor with papillary thyroid cancer or a benign thyroid nodule (not recorded which). Some clones in this sample may be carry-over from other donors' samples. This chain connects TRBV11-2 to TRBJ2-1; D may be TRBD2 (7 bases). Sequencing was done on a sample of tumor tissue. The DNA of the CDR3 is TGTGCCAGCAGCTTATCCCGGGGGGCTTACAATGAGCAGTTCTTC. Its translation is CASSLSRGAYNEQFF.